One sample yielded the 29 T cell receptor beta chains listed below, sequenced in a study of T-cell reconstitution after alpha-beta-depleted transplantation in children. For TCRbeta, the library was prepared with unique molecular identifiers. From the PCR reads, TCRdb called clonotypes with MiXCR, one entry per CDR3 protein. The table has 90,000 to 130,000 distinct CDR3 sequences, around a tenth seen once; the top ten hold over 8%. Sample: PBMCs from the stem cell graft donor, taken from the stem cell graft. The receptors were gathered from a human donor who donated a stem cell graft to a child with acute lymphoblastic leukemia.

This clonotype was counted many times. J is TRBJ1-6 and V is TRBV27, with a possible D match to TRBD1 (6 bases). This CDR3 spans 16 amino acids. Trimming shortened V by 5 bases and J by 7 bases, and 18 bases separated the two germline ends. Germline CDR1 and CDR2: MNHEY and SMNVEV (reference sequence). The CDR3: CASSPRGGGFNSPLHF. In nucleotides, the CDR3 is TGTGCCAGCAGTCCTCGGGGGGGCGGGTTCAATTCACCCCTCCACTTT.

There are many counts of this clonotype. The chain combines TRBV20-1 with TRBJ2-3, with 9 bases fitting TRBD2. Germline CDR1 DFQATT, CDR2 SNEGSKA (reference sequence). V trimming: 0 bases; J trimming: 4 bases; junction bases outside the gene matches: 11. This CDR3 is built from 17 residues. The CDR3 bases are TGCAGTGCTAGAGATTTATACGCGGGAGGGCCACCAGATACGCAGTATTTT. Protein product: CSARDLYAGGPPDTQYF.

This clonotype has ten or more counts. The chain recombines TRBV19 with TRBJ1-2, with TRBD1 identical over 9 bases. The germline V gene has CDR1 LNHDA and CDR2 SQIVND (reference sequence). This CDR3 is 13 amino acids long. Trimming removed 10 bases from V and 10 bases from J; junction bases left unmatched: 13. The chain's CDR3 is CATAGTGPGVYTF. The DNA of the CDR3 is TGTGCCACCGCCGGGACAGGGCCCGGAGTCTACACCTTC.

The gene calls are TRBV27 and TRBJ1-5; a weak D match, TRBD1 (6 bases). V lost 2 bases and J 6 bases, leaving 11 bases between the germline ends. The CDR3 covers 14 residues. CDR1 is MNHEY and CDR2 is SMNVEV in the germline V gene (reference sequence). CDR3 bases: TGTGCCAGCAGTTTACAGGGGTGGGGTCAGCCCCAGCATTTT. It yields the protein CASSLQGWGQPQHF.

This clonotype occurred many times. V and J are TRBV20-1 and TRBJ1-1; D possibly corresponds to TRBD1 (6 bases). Looked up from germline, CDR1 is DFQATT and CDR2 is SNEGSKA (reference sequence). The V end was cut by 4 bases, the J end by 4 bases, with 19 bases between. The length of the CDR3 is 15 residues. The CDR3 reads CSAKTKGGFGTEAFF. The CDR3 DNA reads as TGCAGTGCTAAGACGAAAGGGGGATTCGGCACTGAAGCTTTCTTT.

The table lists this clonotype with many counts. The chain links TRBV11-2 to TRBJ2-5; no clear D. The CDR3 runs 12 residues. From germline, CDR1 is SGHAT and CDR2 FQNNGV. The V gene lost 1 base and the J gene lost 5 bases, with 5 bases spanning the gap. Here the CDR3 reads CASSLAYETQYF. The CDR3 DNA reads as TGTGCCAGCAGCTTAGCATACGAGACCCAGTACTTC. The complete variable domain, with remaining parts taken from reference TRBV11-2 and TRBJ2-5, reads EAGVAQSPRYKIIEKRQSVAFWCNPISGHATLYWYQQILGQGPKLLIQFQNNGVVDDSQLPKDRFSAERLKGVDSTLKIQPAKLEDSAVYLCASSLAYETQYFGPGTRLLVL.

This clonotype was observed many times. V gene TRBV5-5 combines with J gene TRBJ2-7; weak D call: TRBD1 (6 bases). Trimming shortened V by 5 bases and J by 7 bases, and 16 bases separated the two germline ends. Germline assignment: CDR1 SGHKS and CDR2 YYEKEE (reference sequence). This CDR3 is 13 amino acids long. The CDR3 region is CASRNLGAGEQYF. The CDR3 region has the DNA TGTGCCAGCAGGAATTTGGGGGCAGGGGAGCAGTACTTC.

This clonotype has a count of ten or more. The rearrangement links TRBV6-5 to TRBJ1-5, with 8 bases that match TRBD1. This CDR3 is 16 amino acids long. CDR1 MNHEY and CDR2 SVGAGI come from the germline V gene. After removal of 7 bases from V and 2 bases from J, the junction contained 10 bases not matched to a gene. In DNA form, the CDR3 reads TGTGCCAGCAAACAAGACAGGGGTGTGGGCAATCAGCCCCAGCATTTT. This translates into CASKQDRGVGNQPQHF.

The sample holds many counts of this clonotype. The rearrangement links TRBV29-1 to TRBJ1-1; no firm D call. CDR3 size: 10 residues. The V end was cut by 6 bases, the J end by 11 bases, with 13 bases between. The V gene's germline CDR1 is SQVTM and CDR2 ANQGSEA. CDR3 sequence: CSVDTTRAFF. Here the CDR3 DNA reads TGCAGCGTCGATACGACGCGGGCTTTCTTT.

In this sample, this clonotype turned up many times. The chain joins TRBV20-1 to TRBJ2-7, with D maybe TRBD2 (5 bases). CDR3 size: 15 residues. Germline V gene sequence: CDR1 DFQATT, CDR2 SNEGSKA (reference sequence). Deletions cut 5 bases from V and 1 base from J, with 18 bases between. CDR3 sequence reads: CSASGGRLASYEQYF. CDR3 nucleotides: TGCAGTGCTTCCGGAGGCAGACTTGCTTCCTACGAGCAGTACTTC.

This clonotype was found many times. The CDR3 here is CASSRGGQGRAFF. In nucleotides, the CDR3 is TGTGCCAGCAGTCGCGGGGGACAGGGACGAGCTTTCTTT. The chain has TRBV28 and TRBJ1-1, with 9 positions matching TRBD1. Per germline, CDR1 MDHEN and CDR2 SYDVKM. CDR3 length: 13 residues. V dropped 5 bases and J dropped 10; count of bases not matched to a gene: 8.

At least ten counts were recorded for this clonotype. The chain has TRBV11-1 and TRBJ1-4, with TRBD1 as a possible D gene (5 bases). The V gene lost 3 bases and the J gene lost 1 base, with 21 bases spanning the gap. The germline gives CDR1 SGHAT, CDR2 FQDESV (reference sequence). The CDR3 length is 19 residues. Written as DNA, the CDR3 is TGTGCCAGCAGCTTGGACCTCCACAGGATCGTTGGAACTAATGAAAAACTGTTTTTT. This sequence encodes CASSLDLHRIVGTNEKLFF.

In this sample, this clonotype turned up many times. This chain uses TRBV19 with TRBJ2-1; no reliable D call. The CDR3 length is 13 residues. Trimming stripped 3 bases from V and 6 bases from J, with 9 bases between. Germline CDR1 and CDR2: LNHDA and SQIVND (reference sequence). CDR3 region: CASSIALGNEQFF. CDR3 nucleotides: TGTGCCAGTAGTATTGCTCTTGGCAATGAGCAGTTCTTC.

This clonotype was seen many times. The V gene is TRBV7-9, the J gene TRBJ2-2, with D perhaps TRBD1 (6 bases). CDR1 is SEHNR, CDR2 FQNEAQ, per germline (reference sequence). V was trimmed by 4 bases and J by 5 bases, leaving 14 bases between them. The CDR3 covers 15 residues. CDR3: CASSSGTTFTGELFF. The CDR3, as DNA: TGTGCCAGCAGCTCCGGGACAACATTTACCGGGGAGCTGTTTTTT.

This clonotype was recorded many times. The chain uses TRBV20-1 and TRBJ2-1; a weak D match, TRBD1 (5 bases). Trimming cost V 2 bases and J 4 bases, with 12 bases left between them. The germline V gene encodes CDR1 DFQATT and CDR2 SNEGSKA (reference sequence). The CDR3 contains 14 residues. DNA for the CDR3: TGCAGTGCTAGATCCCTCGACAGATACAATGAGCAGTTCTTC. This encodes CSARSLDRYNEQFF.

This clonotype was found many times. The chain carries TRBV7-2 and TRBJ2-5; D might be TRBD2 (6 bases). Germline V gene data show CDR1 as SGHTA and CDR2 as FQGNSA. This CDR3 contains 14 residues. V lost 2 bases and J 7 bases, leaving 14 bases between the germline ends. In DNA form, the CDR3 reads TGTGCCAGCAGCTTATCCCGGCAGGGAGGGACCCAGTACTTC. This translates into CASSLSRQGGTQYF.

This chain uses TRBV30 with TRBJ2-1, with D possibly being TRBD2 (5 bases). Germline V gene lookup returns CDR1 GTSNPN and CDR2 SVGIG (reference sequence). V lost 8 bases and J 3 bases, leaving 17 bases between the germline ends. The CDR3 is made up of 14 amino acids. CDR3: CAHRWGASYNEQFF. The CDR3 DNA reads TGTGCCCACCGATGGGGAGCTAGCTACAATGAGCAGTTCTTC.

This clonotype was detected many times. The genes are TRBV5-1 and TRBJ1-1; unclear D gene. From germline, CDR1 is SGHRS and CDR2 YFSETQ. There are 16 residues in the CDR3. V lost 0 bases, J lost 1 base, and 13 bases lay in between. CDR3 loop: CASSLASWGKNTEAFF. The CDR3 region has the DNA TGCGCCAGCAGCTTGGCTTCTTGGGGAAAGAACACTGAAGCTTTCTTT.

This clonotype was recorded many times. This chain connects TRBV5-5 to TRBJ1-1; D is perhaps TRBD1 (6 bases). Germline loops: CDR1 SGHKS, CDR2 YYEKEE (reference sequence). There are 11 residues in the CDR3. Trimming took off 6 bases at V and 5 bases at J, with 8 bases between the two ends. In nucleotides, the CDR3 is TGTGCCAGCACCCAGGGGACTGAAGCTTTCTTT. Its translation: CASTQGTEAFF.

This chain joins TRBV20-1 and TRBJ2-1; 13 bases map to TRBD2. The CDR3 totals 19 residues. Trimming cost V 5 bases and J 0 bases; bases outside gene matches: 13. CDR1 and CDR2 (germline): DFQATT, SNEGSKA (reference sequence). Here the CDR3 DNA reads TGCAGTGCTGCACCCAGACTAGCGGGGGGTCTGAGCTCCTACAATGAGCAGTTCTTC. Protein: CSAAPRLAGGLSSYNEQFF.

This clonotype was seen repeatedly, ten times or more. The chain has TRBV15 and TRBJ2-7, with D possibly matching TRBD2 (6 bases). V was cut by 7 bases and J by 2 bases, with 12 bases left in between. CDR1 is LNHNV and CDR2 is YYDKDF in the germline V gene (reference sequence). The CDR3 is 13 amino acids. CDR3 region: CATKPSGAYEQYF. In DNA, the CDR3 is TGTGCCACCAAACCGTCGGGGGCCTACGAGCAGTACTTC.

This clonotype was detected many times. CDR3 residues: CASSNPGTGSSYEQYF. CDR3 DNA: TGTGCCAGCTCAAATCCTGGGACGGGGAGCTCCTACGAGCAGTACTTC. This chain joins TRBV18 and TRBJ2-7; D is tentatively TRBD1 or TRBD2 (5 bases each). This CDR3 spans 16 amino acids. V lost 5 bases and J lost 0, with 17 bases in between. CDR1 KGHSH and CDR2 LQKENI come from the germline V gene.

The table lists this clonotype with a count of one. The chain employs TRBV5-8 and TRBJ2-7; the D call may be TRBD1 or TRBD2 (5 bases each). V was shortened by 7 bases and J by 3 bases, with 17 bases between the two germline ends. Germline V lookup: CDR1 SGHTS, CDR2 YDEGEE. This CDR3 is built from 14 residues. CDR3 sequence (DNA): TGTGCCAGCGGACCCGGGGACCTCTTCTACGAGCAGTACTTC. Translated, it gives CASGPGDLFYEQYF.

In this sample, this clonotype turned up many times. This rearrangement joins TRBV12-3 or TRBV12-4 to TRBJ2-7, with 16 bases that match TRBD2. V dropped 5 bases and J dropped 7; count of bases not matched to a gene: 14. The CDR3 extends over 18 amino acids. CDR3: CASSPRGTSGRAPPEQYF. The CDR3 DNA sequence: TGTGCCAGCAGTCCTAGGGGGACTAGCGGGAGGGCCCCTCCGGAGCAGTACTTC.

This clonotype has ten or more counts. V and J are TRBV12-3 or TRBV12-4 and TRBJ2-7, with unresolved D. V lost 1 base, J lost 6 bases, and 7 bases lay in between. The CDR3 runs to 12 residues. CDR3 coding DNA: TGTGCCAGCAGTTTAGGAACGGGCGAGCAGTACTTC. This sequence encodes CASSLGTGEQYF.

This clonotype was seen at least ten times. The chain has TRBV10-3 and TRBJ2-7; 7 nucleotides agree with TRBD2. Looked up from germline, CDR1 is ENHRY and CDR2 is SYGVKD. This CDR3 spans 15 amino acids. Unmatched junction bases numbered 11, after V lost 4 bases and J lost 5 bases. The CDR3 nucleotides are TGTGCCATCAGTGGTGGCGAGCGGGAAACCAACGAGCAGTACTTC. Amino acids: CAISGGERETNEQYF.

A note on this clonotype: A clone one base away is much larger, so this may be a read error. V is TRBV9 and J is TRBJ2-3; TRBD1 might be the D (6 bases). V lost 4 bases, J lost 6 bases, and 24 bases lay in between. The CDR3 contains 17 residues. CDR1 is SGDLS and CDR2 is YYNGEE in the germline V gene. For the CDR3, the DNA is TGTGCCAGCAGCCCTCGGACAGTGAACGTTCGCGGCGATACGCAGTATTTT. This encodes CASSPRTVNVRGDTQYF.

This clonotype has at least ten counts. The genes are TRBV6-5 and TRBJ1-4, with D unclear. The CDR3 extends over 15 amino acids. Trimming pared 3 bases from V and 1 base from J, leaving 9 bases between. Germline assignment: CDR1 MNHEY and CDR2 SVGAGI. The CDR3 DNA reads TGTGCCAGCAGTTATGGACGGGGAACTAATGAAAAACTGTTTTTT. Encoded protein: CASSYGRGTNEKLFF.

This clonotype was counted at least ten times. The chain employs TRBV5-1 and TRBJ2-3, with 9 bases matching TRBD2. V shed 4 bases, J shed 2 bases, and the junction held 8 bases outside the gene matches. CDR3 length: 16 amino acids. The V gene's germline CDR1 is SGHRS and CDR2 YFSETQ. The CDR3 spells CASSLPSGASTDTQYF. CDR3 DNA sequence: TGCGCCAGCAGCCTACCTAGCGGGGCATCCACAGATACGCAGTATTTT. Complete variable domain (other parts from reference TRBV5-1 and TRBJ2-3): KAGVTQTPRYLIKTRGQQVTLSCSPISGHRSVSWYQQTPGQGLQFLFEYFSETQRNKGNFPGRFSGRQFSNSRSEMNVSTLELGDSALYLCASSLPSGASTDTQYFGPGTRLTVL.